Following are 21 T cell receptor beta chains from one sample sequenced in a study of beta chain features in type 1 diabetes. No antigens are known for them. Study-wide results and limits: Shorter TCRB CDR3s, moderately but significantly so, marked every one of the four CD4+ subsets in Type 1 diabetes patients.

The study reverse transcribed the entire isolated RNA, so it sequenced expressed TCRB transcripts. Only in-frame clones appear in the TCRdb table, and some are missing; sequencing was by immunoSEQ multiplex PCR. The sample has about 300,000 clones, approximately 13% seen once; the top ten hold approximately 0.016%. Sequenced: naive CD4+ T cells from blood. These receptors were collected from a woman aged 18-29 years with type 1 diabetes.

This clone was detected a few times. The chain combines TRBV5-4 with TRBJ2-2, with D possibly TRBD2 on 5 matching bases. The V gene lost 4 bases and the J gene lost 3 bases, with 7 bases spanning the gap. CDR1 is SGHNT, CDR2 YYREEE, per germline (reference sequence). The CDR3 sequence is 13 residues long. The CDR3 DNA is TGTGCCAGCAGCCTCGGGGACACCGGGGAGCTGTTTTTT. This translates into CASSLGDTGELFF.

This clone came up a few times. This sequence joins TRBV28 and TRBJ2-7, with D possibly TRBD1 on 7 matching bases. CDR1 is MDHEN and CDR2 is SYDVKM in the germline V gene. CDR3 length: 15 amino acids. V shed 7 bases and J shed 2 bases, with 18 bases lying between them. CDR3: CASKRGGGVAYEQYF. CDR3 DNA sequence: TGTGCCAGCAAGAGAGGAGGGGGCGTCGCCTACGAGCAGTACTTC. Full variable domain (remainder filled in from reference TRBV28 and TRBJ2-7): DVKVTQSSRYLVKRTGEKVFLECVQDMDHENMFWYRQDPGLGLRLIYFSYDVKMKEKGDIPEGYSVSREKKERFSLILESASTNQTSMYLCASKRGGGVAYEQYFGPGTRLTVT.

This sequence joins TRBV29-1 and TRBJ2-3; D perhaps matches TRBD1 (6 bases). Germline V gives CDR1 SQVTM, CDR2 ANQGSEA. There are 13 residues in the CDR3. V was shortened by 2 bases and J by 6 bases, with 12 bases between the two germline ends. This CDR3 reads CSVEPGTRDTQYF. In nucleotides, the CDR3 is TGCAGCGTTGAACCCGGGACACGGGATACGCAGTATTTT.

The V and J genes are TRBV30 and TRBJ1-1, with TRBD1 as a possible D gene (5 bases). Trimming shortened V by 4 bases and J by 8 bases, and 17 bases separated the two germline ends. From germline, CDR1 is GTSNPN and CDR2 SVGIG (reference sequence). The CDR3 covers 13 residues. CDR3 sequence (DNA): TGTGCCTGGACCGCGCTCTTCCGACAGGAAGCTTTCTTT. It translates to CAWTALFRQEAFF.

The chain employs TRBV30 and TRBJ1-2; no clear D gene. The CDR3 spans 16 residues. The germline CDR1 and CDR2 sequences are GTSNPN and SVGIG (reference sequence). V dropped 3 bases and J dropped 0 bases, with 17 bases sitting between them. CDR3 protein: CAWSDPLGAANYGYTF. The CDR3 DNA reads TGTGCCTGGAGCGACCCCCTTGGAGCAGCTAACTATGGCTACACCTTC.

This chain uses TRBV19 with TRBJ2-7; 7 nucleotides line up with TRBD1. From germline, CDR1 is LNHDA and CDR2 SQIVND (reference sequence). The CDR3 loop spans 14 amino acids. The trim removed 5 bases at V and 1 base at J, leaving 5 bases unmatched. The CDR3 DNA is TGTGCCAGTAGTTCGACAGGGTCATCCTACGAGCAGTACTTC. Translation: CASSSTGSSYEQYF.

This chain connects TRBV15 to TRBJ2-3, with D tentatively TRBD2 (6 bases). The CDR3 loop spans 14 amino acids. Trimming pared 0 bases from V and 6 bases from J, leaving 10 bases between. Germline CDR1 reads LNHNV; CDR2 reads YYDKDF (reference sequence). CDR3 protein: CATSRDWEEDTQYF. The CDR3 DNA sequence: TGTGCCACCAGCAGAGATTGGGAGGAGGATACGCAGTATTTT.

This clone appeared a few times. This chain uses TRBV6-1 with TRBJ2-7; TRBD2 matches 11 bases. The CDR3 length is 14 residues. Germline CDR1 MNHNS, CDR2 SASEGT. With 7 bases clipped from V and 5 bases from J, the junction kept 7 bases outside the gene matches. The CDR3 loop is CASTVAGGRNEQYF. As DNA, the CDR3 is TGTGCCAGCACTGTAGCGGGAGGGCGGAACGAGCAGTACTTC.

The chain carries TRBV5-1 and TRBJ2-1, with D perhaps TRBD1 (5 bases). The CDR3 is 14 residues long. The germline CDR1 and CDR2 sequences are SGHRS and YFSETQ. Trimming took 6 bases from V and 7 from J, leaving 17 bases between them. CDR3 coding DNA: TGCGCCAGCACGGAGACAGTAAAACGAAATGAGCAGTTCTTC. Its translation: CASTETVKRNEQFF. Full variable domain (remainder filled in from reference TRBV5-1 and TRBJ2-1): KAGVTQTPRYLIKTRGQQVTLSCSPISGHRSVSWYQQTPGQGLQFLFEYFSETQRNKGNFPGRFSGRQFSNSRSEMNVSTLELGDSALYLCASTETVKRNEQFFGPGTRLTVL.

This clone was counted only a few times. This chain uses TRBV7-9 with TRBJ2-7, with 11 bases matching TRBD2. The CDR3 covers 14 residues. The germline V gene has CDR1 SEHNR and CDR2 FQNEAQ (reference sequence). The ends lost 5 bases at V and 6 bases at J; junction bases unmatched: 6. Here the CDR3 reads CASSQLAGEGEQYV. The CDR3 nucleotides read TGTGCCAGCAGCCAACTAGCGGGAGAGGGCGAGCAGTACGTC.

This clone was counted between two and nine times. The chain couples TRBV7-2 to TRBJ1-1; D possibly corresponds to TRBD1 (5 bases). The V end lost 5 bases, the J end lost 7 bases, and 20 bases lay between the germline ends. The germline V gene encodes CDR1 SGHTA and CDR2 FQGNSA. The CDR3 extends over 15 amino acids. CDR3 sequence: CASSLDGFAGLEAFF. CDR3 bases: TGTGCCAGCAGCCTAGATGGGTTCGCGGGGCTTGAAGCTTTCTTT.

This clone has a handful of counts. The rearrangement joins TRBV30 to TRBJ2-7; D ambiguous. The V end lost 2 bases, the J end lost 2 bases, and 10 bases lay between the germline ends. Germline values: CDR1 GTSNPN, CDR2 SVGIG (reference sequence). The CDR3 has 13 residues. The CDR3 loop reads CAWSRDSPYEQYF. The CDR3 nucleotides read TGTGCCTGGAGTCGCGACTCGCCCTACGAGCAGTACTTC.

This clone was counted only a few times. J is TRBJ1-1 and V is TRBV29-1, with unresolved D. CDR1 is SQVTM, CDR2 ANQGSEA, per germline. The CDR3 totals 13 residues. Trimming removed 3 bases from V and 0 bases from J, with 8 bases in between. CDR3: CSVETHMNTEAFF. CDR3 DNA sequence: TGCAGCGTTGAGACACACATGAACACTGAAGCTTTCTTT. Combining the CDR3 with reference TRBV29-1 and TRBJ1-1 gives the whole variable domain SAVISQKPSRDICQRGTSLTIQCQVDSQVTMMFWYRQQPGQSLTLIATANQGSEATYESGFVIDKFPISRPNLTFSTLTVSNMSPEDSSIYLCSVETHMNTEAFFGQGTRLTVV.

This clone was found a few times. The chain couples TRBV6-1 to TRBJ2-7, with 10 bases aligning to TRBD1. This CDR3 has 13 amino acids. Germline CDR1 and CDR2: MNHNS and SASEGT. The V gene end was trimmed by 6 bases and the J gene end by 5 bases; junction bases not matched to a gene: 4. CDR3 nucleotides: TGTGCCAGCAGGACGACAGGGGGCCACGAGCAGTACTTC. Its protein product is CASRTTGGHEQYF.

This sequence joins TRBV7-2 and TRBJ1-1, with 8 nucleotides matching TRBD1. Germline lookup yields CDR1 SGHTA and CDR2 FQGNSA. The V segment lost 5 bases and the J segment 6 bases; nucleotides outside the gene matches: 8. This CDR3 is 14 amino acids long. This CDR3 is CASSVRTGMPEAFF. In DNA form, the CDR3 reads TGTGCCAGCAGCGTCCGGACAGGGATGCCTGAAGCTTTCTTT.

The V call is TRBV27, the J call TRBJ2-1; 9 bases line up with TRBD2. The CDR3 extends over 18 amino acids. Trimming at V came to 2 bases and at J to 6 bases, leaving 14 bases not matched to a gene. Germline V lookup: CDR1 MNHEY, CDR2 SMNVEV (reference sequence). The DNA of the CDR3 is TGTGCCAGCAGTTTAGAGCGGGAGGCGCCTTATTTCACCAATGAGCAGTTCTTC. Translated: CASSLEREAPYFTNEQFF.

This clone appeared a few times. The rearrangement links TRBV7-2 to TRBJ2-3, with 10 bases fitting TRBD2. V was pared by 6 bases and J by 6 bases, with 12 bases of the junction left unmatched. Germline CDR1 and CDR2: SGHTA and FQGNSA. This CDR3 is built from 16 residues. CDR3 amino acids: CASRRSGRARSDTQYF. Here the CDR3 DNA reads TGTGCCAGCAGACGAAGCGGGAGGGCCCGATCCGATACGCAGTATTTT.

In this sample, this clone turned up a few times. The chain has TRBV6-1 and TRBJ1-2; a weak D match, TRBD1 (5 bases). Trimming took off 4 bases at V and 0 bases at J, with 9 bases between the two ends. The CDR3 has 14 residues. Germline lookup yields CDR1 MNHNS and CDR2 SASEGT. DNA for the CDR3: TGTGCCAGCAGTGGTGGCAGGGCTAACTATGGCTACACCTTC. This translates into CASSGGRANYGYTF.

In its sample, this clone was seen a few times. The V gene is TRBV6-5, the J gene TRBJ1-1; possibly TRBD1 for D (5 bases). The CDR3 length is 13 residues. Trimming took off 2 bases at V and 4 bases at J, with 8 bases between the two ends. CDR1 and CDR2 from the germline V gene are MNHEY and SVGAGI. The CDR3 is CASSYIGGTEAFF. The CDR3 DNA follows: TGTGCCAGCAGTTACATCGGGGGCACTGAAGCTTTCTTT.

This clone has only a few counts. The chain has TRBV4-3 and TRBJ2-2; 7 bases fit TRBD1. Germline loops: CDR1 LGHNA, CDR2 YSLEER. The CDR3 is 16 amino acids. V lost 3 bases and J lost 0; bases outside the gene matches: 4. The CDR3 DNA sequence: TGCGCCAGCAGCCAGGGACAGCCCGCGAACACCGGGGAGCTGTTTTTT. Translation: CASSQGQPANTGELFF.

The chain links TRBV11-2 to TRBJ2-5; 8 nucleotides agree with TRBD1. The CDR3 is 13 residues long. The V and J ends lost 1 base and 5 bases, in that order; junction bases with no gene match: 0. Germline CDR1 reads SGHAT; CDR2 reads FQNNGV. The CDR3 DNA follows: TGTGCCAGCAGCTTAGGGGACAGGGAGACCCAGTACTTC. Translation: CASSLGDRETQYF.